This T cell receptor beta chain was profiled in a study of T cells in Graves' hyperthyroidism and ophthalmopathy. On the study more broadly: Peripheral blood collection took place at initial diagnosis, before any treatment.

A lack of ophthalmopathy progression within 18 months defined stable Graves' hyperthyroidism. Patients with uncontrolled infections, other autoimmune diseases, pregnancy or lactation were excluded. Diagnosing involved the use of clinical symptoms, serum thyroxine and TRAb, thyroid ultrasound and orbital computed tomography. Trimming took 5 bases from V and 3 from J, leaving 13 bases between them. The CDR3 totals 13 residues. The germline CDR1 and CDR2 sequences are DFQATT and SNEGSKA (reference sequence). RNA transcripts provided the source from which TCR beta CDR3 regions were amplified. A set of HTBI primers served as the primers for a first-round RT-PCR of the TCR CDR3. TCRdb analysed the multiplex PCR reads with MiXCR anew, one entry per CDR3 protein. The data hold 400,000 to 500,000 distinct CDR3 sequences, with approximately 15% observed a single time.

This chain connects TRBV20-1 to TRBJ1-2; TRBD1 is a possible D gene (5 bases). The receptor comes from a woman aged 18-30 years with Graves' hyperthyroidism. The sequenced material came from blood. In DNA form, the CDR3 reads TGCAGTGCTGCTGGGGGGGATCACTATGGCTACACCTTC. Translated, it gives CSAAGGDHYGYTF.